This note documents a single T cell receptor (beta chain) sequence. Its target is not known. There were TCR beta CDR3 regions amplified from RNA transcripts. TCR CDR3 underwent first-round RT-PCR with the HTBI primer set. TCRdb independently ran MiXCR on the multiplex PCR reads; one entry per CDR3 protein. The data hold 300,000 to 450,000 distinct CDR3 sequences, with 15% to 20% observed a single time. Enrolled ophthalmopathy patients presented with a Clinical Activity Score of at least 3, a NOSPECS grade of at least 4, and disease duration under 3 months. This CDR3 contains 17 residues. Germline V gene lookup returns CDR1 SGHAT and CDR2 FQNNGV. V trimming: 1 base; J trimming: 3 bases; junction bases outside the gene matches: 6. These data originate in a study of T cells in Graves' hyperthyroidism and ophthalmopathy. The overall study: At initial diagnosis, before any treatment had begun, peripheral blood was obtained. Regarding the study as a whole: The model made its ophthalmopathy prediction, and onset followed a median approximately 7 months later.

The V gene is TRBV11-2, the J gene TRBJ2-1, with 10 positions matching TRBD2. The TCR comes from a woman aged 40 to 50 with Graves' ophthalmopathy. Sequencing was carried out using blood. For the CDR3, the DNA is TGTGCCAGCAGCTTAGTTTCCCTAGCGGGAGACTACAATGAGCAGTTCTTC. Amino acids: CASSLVSLAGDYNEQFF.